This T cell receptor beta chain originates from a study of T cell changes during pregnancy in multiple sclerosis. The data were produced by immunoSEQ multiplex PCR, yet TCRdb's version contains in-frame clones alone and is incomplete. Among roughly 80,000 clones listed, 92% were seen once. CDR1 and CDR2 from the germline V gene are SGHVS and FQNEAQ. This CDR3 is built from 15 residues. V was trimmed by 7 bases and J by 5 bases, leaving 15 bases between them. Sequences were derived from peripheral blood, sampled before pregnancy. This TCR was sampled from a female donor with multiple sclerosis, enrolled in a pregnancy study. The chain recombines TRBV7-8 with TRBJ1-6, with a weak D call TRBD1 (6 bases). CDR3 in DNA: TGTGCCAGCATCGTCGGGACAAGTCATAATTCACCCCTCCACTTT. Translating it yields CASIVGTSHNSPLHF.